These T cell receptor beta chains were read from a single sample in a study of CD8 T cells in ankylosing spondylitis. TCRdb used MiXCR to reprocess the 5' RACE reads, holding one entry per CDR3 protein. The table lists a few hundred thousand distinct CDR3 sequences, 17% of them singletons, with 1% in the top ten. Input material: blood, either unsorted or a sorted T cell fraction (not recorded which). Receptors were obtained from a male donor with ankylosing spondylitis. Each CDR3 is given with its conserved first and last residue.

len | v_gene | CDR3aa
15 | TRBV20-1 | CSASPQVYQGMGYTF
16 | TRBV4-2 | CASSQRSRGGTGELFF
20 | TRBV3-1 | CASSPESSPRKAETKNIQYF
14 | TRBV7-2 | CASSPNRAGNTIYF
14 | TRBV6-5 | CASSYLAGEGEQYF
15 | TRBV6-1 | CAAAKHGSDNQPQHF
16 | TRBV2 | CAFSGAGLGGANVLTF
18 | TRBV29-1 | CSVDWGLAGGPAPNEQFF
15 | TRBV5-4 | CASSRTSGGNNEQFF
12 | TRBV29-1 | CSATGTKETQYF
13 | TRBV18 | CASSPSQNNEQFF
17 | TRBV29-1 | CSVLRDRGIRQNTEAFF
15 | TRBV20-1 | CSAREISFGNQPQHF
16 | TRBV7-2 | CASSKPGLPTKNIQYF
16 | TRBV4-3 | CASSRGTGGDTGELFF
13 | TRBV2 | CASSEVGLYEQYF
17 | TRBV25-1 | CASSDAGGGGSYNEQFF
16 | TRBV6-1 | CASSEVNRLVNYGYTF
14 | TRBV5-1 | CASSLEGGAETQYF
9 | TRBV20-1 | CSAKSDRTF
16 | TRBV19 | CASSPRGGGAQETQYF
16 | TRBV5-1 | CASSSKSGGGAWTQYF
14 | TRBV7-6 | CASSPGREAYGYTF
14 | TRBV6-5 | CASSSPSRDEKLFF
14 | TRBV30 | CAWSKGQLNTEAFF
12 | TRBV10-3 | CAISYKGTEAFF
15 | TRBV28 | CASSLGTSGHYEQYF
18 | TRBV12-3/TRBV12-4 | CASSPGTSGGAVFNIQYF
11 | TRBV5-1 | CASKSVETQYF
13 | TRBV9 | CASSVDHTGELFF
16 | TRBV4-1 | CASSQVKPGSYNEQFF
13 | TRBV20-1 | CSAPDRLNEKLFF
20 | TRBV11-2 | CASSSGLAGGATQRYNEQFF
15 | TRBV13 | CASSASGQGRSGYTF
15 | TRBV19 | CASSILKADYNEQFF
12 | TRBV3-1 | CASSQLGDEQFF
14 | TRBV11-3 | CASSPRDREYEQYF
14 | TRBV5-1 | CASRLGPQGEKLFF
15 | TRBV4-3 | CASSQVWLSNYEQYF
15 | TRBV6-1 | CASTEGGSGAYGYTF
16 | TRBV10-3 | CAIRGDSPMSNQPQHF
16 | TRBV5-1 | CASSPGLAPTTDTQYF
15 | TRBV27 | CASSKDRDGNQPQHF
19 | TRBV10-3 | CAISESGSDTSGSSHEQYF
12 | TRBV20-1 | CSARDDQGEQYF
16 | TRBV7-6 | CASSYPGTASYNEQFF
14 | TRBV7-9 | CASSLAVISQGAFF
16 | TRBV7-9 | CASSLLSEEAYNEQFF
13 | TRBV29-1 | CSVGQGAGEKLFF
12 | TRBV20-1 | CSASRDGAEQYF
16 | TRBV6-1 | CASSPTQASGSDEQFF
15 | TRBV12-3/TRBV12-4 | CASNPTGERSTEAFF
13 | TRBV14 | CASSQRIQETQYF